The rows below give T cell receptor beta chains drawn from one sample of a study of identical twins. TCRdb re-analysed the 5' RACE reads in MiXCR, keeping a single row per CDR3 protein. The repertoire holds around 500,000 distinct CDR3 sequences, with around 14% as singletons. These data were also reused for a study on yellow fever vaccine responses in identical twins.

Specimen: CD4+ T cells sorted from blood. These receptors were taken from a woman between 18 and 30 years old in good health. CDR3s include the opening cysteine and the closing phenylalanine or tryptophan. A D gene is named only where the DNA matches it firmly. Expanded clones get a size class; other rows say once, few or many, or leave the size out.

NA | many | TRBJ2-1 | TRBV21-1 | TGTGCCAGCAGCAAAGATGGGGTCGGCAGGATAAATGAGCAGTTCTTC | CASSKDGVGRINEQFF
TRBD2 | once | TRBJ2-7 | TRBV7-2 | TGTGCCAGCAGCCTAAGGACTAGCGGCCAGGCCTACGAGCAGTACTTC | CASSLRTSGQAYEQYF
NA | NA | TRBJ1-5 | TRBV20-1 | TGCAGTGCGGCGAGAAGCAATCAGCCCCAGCATTTT | CSAARSNQPQHF
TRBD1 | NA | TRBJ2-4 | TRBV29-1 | TGCAGCGTTGCGATATCGGGACAGGGGATTCAGTACTTC | CSVAISGQGIQYF
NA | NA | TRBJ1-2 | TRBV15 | TGTGCCACCAGCAGAGAAGTTTCCTATGGCTACACCTTC | CATSREVSYGYTF
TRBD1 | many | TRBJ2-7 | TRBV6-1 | TGTGCCAGCAGTCCCGCGACAGGGGGTTCCTACGAGCAGTACTTC | CASSPATGGSYEQYF
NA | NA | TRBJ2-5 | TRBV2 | TGTGCCAGCAGTGAACGGGGGACCCAGTACTTC | CASSERGTQYF
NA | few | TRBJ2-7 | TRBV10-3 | TGTGCCATCAGTGAGTCCGGTAGGGGGAGGTACGAGCAGTACTTC | CAISESGRGRYEQYF
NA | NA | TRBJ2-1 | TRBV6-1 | TGTGCCAGCAACGGTATGACAGCCTCCTACAATGAGCAGTTCTTC | CASNGMTASYNEQFF
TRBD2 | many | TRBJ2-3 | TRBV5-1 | TGCGCCAGCAGCTTGGGCCGGGGGGGCACCGATACGCAGTATTTT | CASSLGRGGTDTQYF
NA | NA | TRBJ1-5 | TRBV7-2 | TGTGCCAGCAGCTTAGAAGCGAATAGCAATCAGCCCCAGCATTTT | CASSLEANSNQPQHF
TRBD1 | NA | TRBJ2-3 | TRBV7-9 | TGTGCCAGCAGCCCCGGGACAGGGGGCATCACAGATACGCAGTATTTT | CASSPGTGGITDTQYF
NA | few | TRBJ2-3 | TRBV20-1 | TGCAGTGCTAGCAATGAAGTTCTTAGCACAGATACGCAGTATTTT | CSASNEVLSTDTQYF
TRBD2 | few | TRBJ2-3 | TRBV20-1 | TGCAGTGCTAGAAGGACTAGCGGGAGCACAGATACGCAGTATTTT | CSARRTSGSTDTQYF
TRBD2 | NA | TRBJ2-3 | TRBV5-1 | TGCGCCAGCGGTCCGGGACTAGCAGCAGATACGCAGTATTTT | CASGPGLAADTQYF
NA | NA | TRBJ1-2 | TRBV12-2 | TGTGCAAGTCGCTTAGCCTCGGGGAGGGGGCGATCTAATGGCTACACCTTC | CASRLASGRGRSNGYTF
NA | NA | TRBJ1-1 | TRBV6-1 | TGTGCCAGCAGTGAGGACCCTGAAGCTTTCTTT | CASSEDPEAFF
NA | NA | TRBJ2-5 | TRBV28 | TGTGCCAGCTGGGCTCGGGAGACCCAGTACTTC | CASWARETQYF
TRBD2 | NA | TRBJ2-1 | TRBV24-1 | TGTGCCACCAGTGATCAGAGGGGTCTAGCGGGAGCCTACAATGAGCAGTTCTTC | CATSDQRGLAGAYNEQFF
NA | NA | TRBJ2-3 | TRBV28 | TGTGCCAGCAGACCCGACCCCGCCCGGGCCGATACGCAGTATTTT | CASRPDPARADTQYF
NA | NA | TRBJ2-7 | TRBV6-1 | TGTGCCAGCAGTGAAGCAGGGGGTGACTACGAGCAGTACTTC | CASSEAGGDYEQYF
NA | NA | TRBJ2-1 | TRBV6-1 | TGTGCCAGCAATAGTAGAGAGGGAAGCTCCTACAATGAGCAGTTCTTC | CASNSREGSSYNEQFF
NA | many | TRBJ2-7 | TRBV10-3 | TGTGCCATCACTCCGGGACGTAGCTCCTACGAGCAGTACTTC | CAITPGRSSYEQYF
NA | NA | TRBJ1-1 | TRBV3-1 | TGTGCCAGCAGCCAAGATGGGGGGCTACGAAGAGCTTTCTTT | CASSQDGGLRRAFF
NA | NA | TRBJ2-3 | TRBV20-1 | TGCAGTGCTAGAGTCCTACTTGAAGGTGGGGGCCCGCCAGATACGCAGTATTTT | CSARVLLEGGGPPDTQYF
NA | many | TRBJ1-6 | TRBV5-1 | TGCGCCAGCAGCTTAACGAATAATTCACCCCTCCACTTT | CASSLTNNSPLHF